This TCR beta chain comes out of a study of blood T cell repertoires in COVID-19. TCRdb's copy holds only in-frame clones and misses some; the assay was immunoSEQ multiplex PCR. The sample includes about 45,000 clones, about 80% of them seen just once. V shed 4 bases and J 8 bases; nucleotides not matched to a gene: 3. The CDR3 is made up of 12 amino acids. Germline V gives CDR1 MNHEY, CDR2 SVGAGI. This clone was detected a few times. Sequencing was performed on peripheral blood. The receptor comes from a human donor in a cohort sampled during active COVID-19. The chain is built from TRBV6-5 and TRBJ1-1, with TRBD1 matching 8 bases. The DNA for the CDR3 is TGTGCCAGCAGTTCCCGGACAGGGGAAGCTTTCTTT. It specifies CASSSRTGEAFF.